This entry features one T cell receptor beta chain sequence. What it binds is unknown. This entry belongs to a study of T cell responses to AZD1222 COVID-19 vaccine. Points from the study as a whole: Females outnumbered males among donors, who were mostly white British; clonal diversity was possibly underestimated.

The V gene's germline CDR1 is SGDLS and CDR2 YYNGEE. There are 15 residues in the CDR3. Trimming stripped 0 bases from V and 2 bases from J, with 12 bases between. The assay was immunoSEQ multiplex PCR, and TCRdb's table has in-frame clones only and misses some. The sample yields some 120,000 clones, 75% to 90% seen once. The rearrangement uses TRBV9 and TRBJ2-7; D is unclear. Sequenced here: peripheral blood, sampled on day 0 of AZD1222 vaccination. This sequence originates from an adult in good health. CDR3 nucleotide sequence: TGTGCCAGCAGCGTAGATCAGGACCCCACCTACGAGCAGTACTTC. It codes for CASSVDQDPTYEQYF.